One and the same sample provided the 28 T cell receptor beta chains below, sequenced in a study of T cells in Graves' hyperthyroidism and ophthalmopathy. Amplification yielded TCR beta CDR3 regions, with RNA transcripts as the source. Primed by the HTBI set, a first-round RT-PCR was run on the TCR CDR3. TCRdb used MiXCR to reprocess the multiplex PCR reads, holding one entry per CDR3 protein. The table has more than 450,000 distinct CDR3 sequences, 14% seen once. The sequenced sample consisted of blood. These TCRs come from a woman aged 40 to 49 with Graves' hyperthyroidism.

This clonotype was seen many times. The CDR3 here is CASSLMGGDYGYTF. DNA of the CDR3: TGTGCCAGCAGTTTAATGGGGGGGGACTATGGCTACACCTTC. V is TRBV28 and J is TRBJ1-2, with D possibly being TRBD1 (5 bases). This CDR3 spans 14 amino acids. V was clipped by 2 bases and J by 3 bases, with 10 bases between them. The germline CDR1 and CDR2 sequences are MDHEN and SYDVKM.

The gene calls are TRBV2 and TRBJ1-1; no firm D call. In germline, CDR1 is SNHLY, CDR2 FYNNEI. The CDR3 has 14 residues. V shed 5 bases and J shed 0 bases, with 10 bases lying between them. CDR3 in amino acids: CASSTETLNTEAFF. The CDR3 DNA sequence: TGTGCCAGCAGTACCGAGACACTGAACACTGAAGCTTTCTTT.

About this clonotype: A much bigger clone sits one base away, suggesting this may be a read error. This CDR3 is CSSRSGQTSYNEQFF. In nucleotides, the CDR3 is TGTTCCAGCAGATCGGGACAAACCTCCTACAATGAGCAGTTCTTC. V gene TRBV12-3 or TRBV12-4 combines with J gene TRBJ2-1; D perhaps matches TRBD1 (6 bases). This CDR3 comprises 15 residues.

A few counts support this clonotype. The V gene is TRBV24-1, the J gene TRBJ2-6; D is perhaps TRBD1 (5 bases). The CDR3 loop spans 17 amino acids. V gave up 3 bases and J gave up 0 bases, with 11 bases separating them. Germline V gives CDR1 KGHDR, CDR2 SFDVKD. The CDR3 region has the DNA TGTGCCACCAGTGATCCGACAGACCTCTCTGGGGCCAACGTCCTGACTTTC. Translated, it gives CATSDPTDLSGANVLTF.

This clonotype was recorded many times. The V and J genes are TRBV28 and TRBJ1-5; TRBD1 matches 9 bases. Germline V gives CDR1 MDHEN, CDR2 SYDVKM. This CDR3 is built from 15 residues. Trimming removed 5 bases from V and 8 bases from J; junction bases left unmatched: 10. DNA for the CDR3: TGTGCCAGCAGTGACCCGGGACAGGGTTTTGAGCCCCAGCATTTT. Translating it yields CASSDPGQGFEPQHF.

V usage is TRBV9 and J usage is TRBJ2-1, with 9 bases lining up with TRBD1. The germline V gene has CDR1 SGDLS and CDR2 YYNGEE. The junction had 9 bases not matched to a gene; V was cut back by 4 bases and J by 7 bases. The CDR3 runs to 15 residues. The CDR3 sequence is CASSPPGQGWNEQFF. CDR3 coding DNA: TGTGCCAGCAGCCCCCCGGGACAGGGATGGAATGAGCAGTTCTTC.

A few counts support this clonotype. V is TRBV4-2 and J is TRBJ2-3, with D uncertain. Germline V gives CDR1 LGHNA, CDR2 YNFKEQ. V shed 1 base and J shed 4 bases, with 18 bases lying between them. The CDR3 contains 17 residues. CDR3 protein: CASSQGVVGAAADTQYF. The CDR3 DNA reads TGTGCCAGCAGCCAAGGGGTTGTGGGCGCGGCGGCAGATACGCAGTATTTT.

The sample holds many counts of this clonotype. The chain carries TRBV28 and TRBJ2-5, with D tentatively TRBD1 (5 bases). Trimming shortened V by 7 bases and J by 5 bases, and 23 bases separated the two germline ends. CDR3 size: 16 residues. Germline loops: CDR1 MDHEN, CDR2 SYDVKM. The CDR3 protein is CASTAPGLLGAETQYF. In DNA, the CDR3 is TGTGCCAGCACCGCGCCCGGGTTGTTAGGGGCGGAGACCCAGTACTTC.

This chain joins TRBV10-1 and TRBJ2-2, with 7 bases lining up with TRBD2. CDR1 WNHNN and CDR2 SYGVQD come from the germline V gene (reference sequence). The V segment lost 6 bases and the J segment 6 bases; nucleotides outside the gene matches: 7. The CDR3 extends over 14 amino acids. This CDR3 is CASSRTSGAGELFF. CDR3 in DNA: TGCGCCAGCAGCCGGACTAGTGGGGCCGGGGAGCTGTTTTTT.

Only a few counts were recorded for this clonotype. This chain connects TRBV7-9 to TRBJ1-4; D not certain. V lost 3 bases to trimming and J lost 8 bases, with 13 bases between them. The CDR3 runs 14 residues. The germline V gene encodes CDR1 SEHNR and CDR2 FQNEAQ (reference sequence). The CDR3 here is CASSLGGPGEKLFF. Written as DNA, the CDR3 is TGTGCCAGCAGCTTGGGAGGACCCGGGGAAAAACTGTTTTTT.

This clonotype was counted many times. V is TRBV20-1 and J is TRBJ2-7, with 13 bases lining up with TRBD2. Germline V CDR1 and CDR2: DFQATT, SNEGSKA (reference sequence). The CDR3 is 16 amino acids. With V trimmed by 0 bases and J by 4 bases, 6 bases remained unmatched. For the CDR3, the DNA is TGCAGTGCTAGAGATCGGACTAGCGGGAGTGGATACGAGCAGTACTTC. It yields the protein CSARDRTSGSGYEQYF.

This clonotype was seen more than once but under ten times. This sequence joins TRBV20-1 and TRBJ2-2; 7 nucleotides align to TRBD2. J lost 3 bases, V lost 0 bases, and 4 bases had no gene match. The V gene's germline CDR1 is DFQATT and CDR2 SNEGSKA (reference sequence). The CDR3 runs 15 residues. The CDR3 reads CSARDGAGDTGELFF. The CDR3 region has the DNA TGCAGTGCTAGAGATGGGGCGGGAGACACCGGGGAGCTGTTTTTT.

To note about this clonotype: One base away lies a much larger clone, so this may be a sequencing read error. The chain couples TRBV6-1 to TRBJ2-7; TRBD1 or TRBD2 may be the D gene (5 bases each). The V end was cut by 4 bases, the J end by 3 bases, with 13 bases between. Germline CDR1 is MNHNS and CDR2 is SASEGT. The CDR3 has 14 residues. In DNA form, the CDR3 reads TGTGCCAGCAGTGGCTCCGGGGCCAACTACGAGCAGTACTTC. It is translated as CASSGSGANYEQYF.

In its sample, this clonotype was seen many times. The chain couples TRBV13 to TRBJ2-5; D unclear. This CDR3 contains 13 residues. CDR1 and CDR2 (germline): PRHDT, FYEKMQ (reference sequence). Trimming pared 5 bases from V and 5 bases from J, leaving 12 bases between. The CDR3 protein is CASSPNVRETQYF. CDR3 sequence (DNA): TGTGCCAGCAGCCCTAACGTGCGGGAGACCCAGTACTTC.

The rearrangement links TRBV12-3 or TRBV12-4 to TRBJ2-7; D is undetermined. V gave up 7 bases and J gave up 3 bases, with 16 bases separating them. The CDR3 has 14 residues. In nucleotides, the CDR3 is TGTGCCAGCAACACCGGCGGACCAAACTACGAGCAGTACTTC. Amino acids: CASNTGGPNYEQYF.

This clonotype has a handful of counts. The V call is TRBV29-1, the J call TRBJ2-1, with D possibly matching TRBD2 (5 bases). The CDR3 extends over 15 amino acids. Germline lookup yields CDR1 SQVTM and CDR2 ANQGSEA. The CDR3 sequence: CRPRRSGSSYNEQFF. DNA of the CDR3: TGCAGGCCGAGGAGGTCGGGAAGCTCCTACAATGAGCAGTTCTTC.

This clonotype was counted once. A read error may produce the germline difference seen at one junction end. The DNA for the CDR3 is TGTGCCAGCGGGGGGGGACAACTTAACACCGGGGAGCTGTTTTTT. It specifies CASGGGQLNTGELFF. This chain uses TRBV5-1 with TRBJ2-2; the match to TRBD2 covers 10 bases. Germline V gene sequence: CDR1 SGHRS, CDR2 YFSETQ. CDR3 length: 15 amino acids.

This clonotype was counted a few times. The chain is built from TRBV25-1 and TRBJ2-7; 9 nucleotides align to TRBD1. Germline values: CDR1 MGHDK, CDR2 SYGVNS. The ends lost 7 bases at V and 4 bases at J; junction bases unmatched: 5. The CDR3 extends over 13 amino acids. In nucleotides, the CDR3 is TGTGCCAGCATTGCCGGGACAGGGTACGAGCAGTACTTC. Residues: CASIAGTGYEQYF.

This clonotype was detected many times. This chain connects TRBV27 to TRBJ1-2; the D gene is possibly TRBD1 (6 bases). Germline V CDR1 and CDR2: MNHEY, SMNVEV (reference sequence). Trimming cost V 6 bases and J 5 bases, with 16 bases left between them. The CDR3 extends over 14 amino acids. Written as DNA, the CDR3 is TGTGCCAGCAGATTCCGACAGGACAGTTATGGCTACACCTTC. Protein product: CASRFRQDSYGYTF.

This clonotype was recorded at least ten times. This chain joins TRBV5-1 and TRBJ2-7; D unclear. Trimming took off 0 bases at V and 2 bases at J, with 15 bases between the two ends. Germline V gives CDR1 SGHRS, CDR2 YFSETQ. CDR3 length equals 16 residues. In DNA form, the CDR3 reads TGCGCCAGCAGCTTGGCCGGTGGTGCATCCACCTACGAGCAGTACTTC. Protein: CASSLAGGASTYEQYF.

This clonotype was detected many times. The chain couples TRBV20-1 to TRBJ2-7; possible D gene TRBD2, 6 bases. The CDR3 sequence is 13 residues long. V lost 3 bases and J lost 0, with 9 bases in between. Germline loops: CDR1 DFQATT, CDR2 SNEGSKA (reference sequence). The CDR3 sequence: CSASPGLSYEQYF. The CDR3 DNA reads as TGCAGTGCTAGCCCGGGACTCTCCTACGAGCAGTACTTC.

This CDR3 is CASTATALGQFF. In DNA form, the CDR3 reads TGTGCCAGCACCGCTACGGCTTTAGGGCAGTTCTTC. This rearrangement joins TRBV5-6 to TRBJ2-1; no firm D call. V shed 6 bases and J shed 12 bases, with 16 bases lying between them. The CDR3 spans 12 residues. Germline V gene data show CDR1 as SGHDT and CDR2 as YYEEEE.

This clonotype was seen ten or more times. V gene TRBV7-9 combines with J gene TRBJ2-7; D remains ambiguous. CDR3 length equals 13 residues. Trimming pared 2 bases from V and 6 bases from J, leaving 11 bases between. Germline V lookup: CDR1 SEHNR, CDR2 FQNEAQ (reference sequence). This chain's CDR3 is CASSLQDTGEQYF. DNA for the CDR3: TGTGCCAGCAGCTTACAAGACACGGGCGAGCAGTACTTC.

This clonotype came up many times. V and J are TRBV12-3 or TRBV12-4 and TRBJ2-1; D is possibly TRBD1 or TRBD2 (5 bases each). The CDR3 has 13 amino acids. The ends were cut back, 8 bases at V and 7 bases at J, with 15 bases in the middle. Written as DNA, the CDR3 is TGTGCCAGCCGGGGACGTTCGTGGAATGAGCAGTTCTTC. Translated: CASRGRSWNEQFF.

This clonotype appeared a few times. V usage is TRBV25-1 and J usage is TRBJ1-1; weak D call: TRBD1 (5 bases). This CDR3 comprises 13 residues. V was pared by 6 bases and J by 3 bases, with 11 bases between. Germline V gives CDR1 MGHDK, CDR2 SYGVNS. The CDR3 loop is CASRGEPHTEAFF. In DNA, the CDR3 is TGTGCCAGCAGAGGGGAGCCTCACACTGAAGCTTTCTTT.

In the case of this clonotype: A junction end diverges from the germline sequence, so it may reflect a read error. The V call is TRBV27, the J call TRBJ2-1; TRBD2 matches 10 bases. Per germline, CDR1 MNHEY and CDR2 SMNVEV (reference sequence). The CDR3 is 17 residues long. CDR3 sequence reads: CAGSLLLGSGRKNEQFF. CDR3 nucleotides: TGTGCCGGCAGTTTATTATTGGGTAGCGGGAGGAAAAATGAGCAGTTCTTC.

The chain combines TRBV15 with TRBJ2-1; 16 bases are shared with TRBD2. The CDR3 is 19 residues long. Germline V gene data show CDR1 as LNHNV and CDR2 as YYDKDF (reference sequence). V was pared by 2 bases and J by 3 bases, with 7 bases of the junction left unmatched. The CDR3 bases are TGTGCCACCAGCAGAAAGGGACTAGCGGGGGGGGGGTACTACAATGAGCAGTTCTTC. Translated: CATSRKGLAGGGYYNEQFF.

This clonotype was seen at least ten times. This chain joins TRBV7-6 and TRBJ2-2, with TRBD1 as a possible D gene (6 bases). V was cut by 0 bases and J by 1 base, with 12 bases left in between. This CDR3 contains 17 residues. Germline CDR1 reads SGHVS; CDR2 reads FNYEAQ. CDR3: CASSLASGTLNTGELFF. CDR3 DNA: TGTGCCAGCAGCTTAGCGTCAGGGACACTGAACACCGGGGAGCTGTTTTTT.